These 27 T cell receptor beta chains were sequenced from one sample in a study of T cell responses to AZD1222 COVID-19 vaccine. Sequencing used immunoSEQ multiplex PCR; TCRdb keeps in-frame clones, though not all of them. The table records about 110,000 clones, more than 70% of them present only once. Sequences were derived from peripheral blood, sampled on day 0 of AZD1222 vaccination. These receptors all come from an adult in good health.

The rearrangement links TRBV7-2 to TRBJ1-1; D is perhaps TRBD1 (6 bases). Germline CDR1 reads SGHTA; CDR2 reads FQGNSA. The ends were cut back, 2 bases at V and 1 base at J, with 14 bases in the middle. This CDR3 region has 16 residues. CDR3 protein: CASSLSSGGPNTEAFF. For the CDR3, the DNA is TGTGCCAGCAGCTTATCCTCGGGGGGCCCGAACACTGAAGCTTTCTTT.

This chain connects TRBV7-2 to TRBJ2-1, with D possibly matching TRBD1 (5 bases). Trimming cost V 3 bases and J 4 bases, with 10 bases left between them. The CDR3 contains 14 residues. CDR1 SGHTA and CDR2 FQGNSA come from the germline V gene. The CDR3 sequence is CASSFDSNYNEQFF. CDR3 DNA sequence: TGTGCCAGCAGCTTCGACAGCAATTACAATGAGCAGTTCTTC.

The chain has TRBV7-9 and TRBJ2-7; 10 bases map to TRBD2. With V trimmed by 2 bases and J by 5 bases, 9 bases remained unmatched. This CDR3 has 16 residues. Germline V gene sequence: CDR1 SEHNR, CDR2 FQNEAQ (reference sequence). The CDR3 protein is CASSLPISGGPDEQYF. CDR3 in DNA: TGTGCCAGCAGCTTACCCATTAGCGGGGGGCCAGACGAGCAGTACTTC.

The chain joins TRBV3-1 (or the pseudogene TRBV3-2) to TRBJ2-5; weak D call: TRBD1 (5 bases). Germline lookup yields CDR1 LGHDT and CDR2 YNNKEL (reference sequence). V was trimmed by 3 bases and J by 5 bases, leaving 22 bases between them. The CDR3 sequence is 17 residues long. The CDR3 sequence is CASSHGRQAGPGETQYF. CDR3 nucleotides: TGTGCCAGCAGCCATGGCCGCCAGGCAGGGCCGGGCGAGACCCAGTACTTC.

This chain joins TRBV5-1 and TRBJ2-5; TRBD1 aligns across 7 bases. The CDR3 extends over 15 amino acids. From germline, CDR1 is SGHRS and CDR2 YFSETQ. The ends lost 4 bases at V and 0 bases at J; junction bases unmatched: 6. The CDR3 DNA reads TGCGCCAGCAGCCAGACCGACAGGGACCAAGAGACCCAGTACTTC. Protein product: CASSQTDRDQETQYF. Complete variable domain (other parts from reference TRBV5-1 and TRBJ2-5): KAGVTQTPRYLIKTRGQQVTLSCSPISGHRSVSWYQQTPGQGLQFLFEYFSETQRNKGNFPGRFSGRQFSNSRSEMNVSTLELGDSALYLCASSQTDRDQETQYFGPGTRLLVL.

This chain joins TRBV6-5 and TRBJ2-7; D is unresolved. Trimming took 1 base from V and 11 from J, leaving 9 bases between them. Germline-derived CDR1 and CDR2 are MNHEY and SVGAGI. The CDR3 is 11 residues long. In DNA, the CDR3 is TGTGCCAGCAGTTACTACGGTGAGGAGTACTTC. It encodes CASSYYGEEYF.

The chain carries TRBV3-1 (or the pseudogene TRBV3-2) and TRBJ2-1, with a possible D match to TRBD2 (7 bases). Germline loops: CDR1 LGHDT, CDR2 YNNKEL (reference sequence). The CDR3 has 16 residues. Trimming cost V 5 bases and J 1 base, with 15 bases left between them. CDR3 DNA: TGTGCCAGCAGCGACTCGGGGGGCCTTTCCTACAATGAGCAGTTCTTC. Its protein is CASSDSGGLSYNEQFF.

The CDR3 bases are TGTGCCAGCAGCTCACAAGCGGGGGGCCAAGAGACCCAGTACTTC. Its protein is CASSSQAGGQETQYF. The V gene is TRBV7-7, the J gene TRBJ2-5; 9 positions match TRBD2. The CDR3 is made up of 15 amino acids. J was trimmed by 1 base and V by 4 bases; bases with no gene match: 4. CDR1 is SSHAT and CDR2 is FNYEAQ in the germline V gene (reference sequence).

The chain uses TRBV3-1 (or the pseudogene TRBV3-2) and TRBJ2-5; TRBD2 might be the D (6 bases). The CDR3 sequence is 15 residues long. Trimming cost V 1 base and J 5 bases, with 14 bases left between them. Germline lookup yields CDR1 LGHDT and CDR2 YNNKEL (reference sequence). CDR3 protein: CASSQAFGGGETQYF. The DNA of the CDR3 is TGTGCCAGCAGCCAAGCCTTCGGGGGTGGTGAGACCCAGTACTTC.

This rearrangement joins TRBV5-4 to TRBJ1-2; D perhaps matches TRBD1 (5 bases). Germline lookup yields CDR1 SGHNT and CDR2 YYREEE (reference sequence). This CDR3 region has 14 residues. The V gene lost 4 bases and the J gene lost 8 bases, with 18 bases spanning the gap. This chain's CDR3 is CASSPVGQGKGYTF. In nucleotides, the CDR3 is TGTGCCAGCAGCCCCGTGGGGCAGGGAAAAGGCTACACCTTC.

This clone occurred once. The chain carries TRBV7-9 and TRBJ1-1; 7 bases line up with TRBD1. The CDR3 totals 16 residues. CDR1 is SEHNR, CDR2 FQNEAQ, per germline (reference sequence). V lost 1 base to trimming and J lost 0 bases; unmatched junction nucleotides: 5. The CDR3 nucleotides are TGTGCCAGCAGCTTAGGACAGGGTGGCATGAACACTGAAGCTTTCTTT. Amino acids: CASSLGQGGMNTEAFF.

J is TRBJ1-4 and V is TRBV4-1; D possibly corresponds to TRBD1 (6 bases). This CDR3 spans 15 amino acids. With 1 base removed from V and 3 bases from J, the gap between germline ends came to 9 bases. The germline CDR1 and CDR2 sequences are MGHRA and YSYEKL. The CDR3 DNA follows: TGCGCCAGCAGCCAAGCGACAGGAGCTAATGAAAAACTGTTTTTT. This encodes CASSQATGANEKLFF.

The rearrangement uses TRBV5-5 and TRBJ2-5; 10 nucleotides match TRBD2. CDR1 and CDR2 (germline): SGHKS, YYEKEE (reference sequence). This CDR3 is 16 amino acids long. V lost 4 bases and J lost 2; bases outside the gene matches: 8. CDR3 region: CASSRNLAGDQETQYF. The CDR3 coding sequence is TGTGCCAGCAGCCGGAATCTAGCGGGGGATCAAGAGACCCAGTACTTC.

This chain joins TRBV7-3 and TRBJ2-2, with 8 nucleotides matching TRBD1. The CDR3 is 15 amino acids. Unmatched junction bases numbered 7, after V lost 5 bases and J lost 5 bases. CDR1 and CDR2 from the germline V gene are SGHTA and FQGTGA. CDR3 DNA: TGTGCCAGCAGCACCGGACAGGGAGGAACCGGGGAGCTGTTTTTT. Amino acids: CASSTGQGGTGELFF.

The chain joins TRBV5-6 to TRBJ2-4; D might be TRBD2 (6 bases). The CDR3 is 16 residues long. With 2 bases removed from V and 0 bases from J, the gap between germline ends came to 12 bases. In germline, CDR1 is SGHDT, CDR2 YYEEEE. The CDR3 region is CASSFSGGLAKNIQYF. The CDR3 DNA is TGTGCCAGCAGCTTCTCCGGGGGACTAGCCAAAAACATTCAGTACTTC.

The chain's CDR3 is CASSSGTGHNSPLHF. The CDR3 coding sequence is TGCGCCAGCAGCTCCGGGACAGGGCATAATTCACCCCTCCACTTT. The gene calls are TRBV5-1 and TRBJ1-6, with 9 positions matching TRBD1. With V trimmed by 3 bases and J by 5 bases, 3 bases remained unmatched. This CDR3 comprises 15 residues. Per the germline V gene, CDR1 is SGHRS and CDR2 is YFSETQ.

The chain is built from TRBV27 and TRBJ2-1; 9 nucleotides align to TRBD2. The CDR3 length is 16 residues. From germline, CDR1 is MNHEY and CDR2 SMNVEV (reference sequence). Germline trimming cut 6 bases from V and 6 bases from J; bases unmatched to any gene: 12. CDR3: CASSPRSGGFLNEQFF. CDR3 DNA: TGTGCCAGCAGCCCTCGTAGCGGGGGTTTCCTCAATGAGCAGTTCTTC.

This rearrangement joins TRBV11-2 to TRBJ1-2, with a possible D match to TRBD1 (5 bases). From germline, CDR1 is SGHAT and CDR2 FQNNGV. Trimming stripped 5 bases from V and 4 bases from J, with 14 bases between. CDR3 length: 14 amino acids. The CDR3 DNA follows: TGTGCCAGCAGCCCTACCGGGGGTATCTATGGCTACACCTTC. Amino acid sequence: CASSPTGGIYGYTF.

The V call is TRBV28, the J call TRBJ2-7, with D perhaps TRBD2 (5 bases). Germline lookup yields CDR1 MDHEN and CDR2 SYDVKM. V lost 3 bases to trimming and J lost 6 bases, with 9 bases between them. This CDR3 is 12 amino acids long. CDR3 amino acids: CASSFWAGEQYF. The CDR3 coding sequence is TGTGCCAGCAGTTTTTGGGCGGGCGAGCAGTACTTC.

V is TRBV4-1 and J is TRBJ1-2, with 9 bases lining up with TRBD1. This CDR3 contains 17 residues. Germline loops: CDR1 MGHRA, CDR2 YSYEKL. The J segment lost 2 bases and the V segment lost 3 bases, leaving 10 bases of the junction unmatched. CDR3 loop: CASSQSHSGTGNYGYTF. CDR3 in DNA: TGCGCCAGCAGCCAGTCCCACTCCGGGACAGGGAACTATGGCTACACCTTC.

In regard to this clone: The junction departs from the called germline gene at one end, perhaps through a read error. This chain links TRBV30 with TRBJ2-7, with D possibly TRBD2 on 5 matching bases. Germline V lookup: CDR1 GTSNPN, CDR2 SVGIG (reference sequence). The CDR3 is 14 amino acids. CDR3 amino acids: CAWYRQTHRLGGHF. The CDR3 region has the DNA TGTGCCTGGTACCGCCAAACCCACCGCCTTGGAGGTCACTTC.

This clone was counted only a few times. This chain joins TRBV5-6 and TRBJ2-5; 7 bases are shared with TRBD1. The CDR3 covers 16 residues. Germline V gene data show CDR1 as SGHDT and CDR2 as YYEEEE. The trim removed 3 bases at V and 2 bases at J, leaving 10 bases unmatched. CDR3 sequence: CASSSFALQGQETQYF. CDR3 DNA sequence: TGTGCCAGCAGCTCATTTGCACTACAGGGGCAAGAGACCCAGTACTTC.

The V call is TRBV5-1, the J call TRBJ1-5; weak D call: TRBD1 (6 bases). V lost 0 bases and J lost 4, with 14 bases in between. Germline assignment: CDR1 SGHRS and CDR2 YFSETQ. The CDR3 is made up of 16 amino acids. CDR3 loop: CASSLEGQGSNQPQHF. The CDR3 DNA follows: TGCGCCAGCAGCTTGGAAGGGCAGGGGAGTAATCAGCCCCAGCATTTT.

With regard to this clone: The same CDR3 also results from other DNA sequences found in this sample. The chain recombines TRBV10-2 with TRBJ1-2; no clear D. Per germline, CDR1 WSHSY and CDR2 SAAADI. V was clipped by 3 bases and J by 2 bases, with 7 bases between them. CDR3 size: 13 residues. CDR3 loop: CASSEGGNYGYTF. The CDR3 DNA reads TGCGCCAGCAGTGAAGGTGGAAACTATGGCTACACCTTC.

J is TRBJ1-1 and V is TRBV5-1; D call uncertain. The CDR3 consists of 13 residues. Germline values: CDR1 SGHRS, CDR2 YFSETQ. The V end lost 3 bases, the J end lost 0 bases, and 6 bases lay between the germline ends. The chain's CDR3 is CASSSNLNTEAFF. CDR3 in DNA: TGCGCCAGCAGCTCGAACCTGAACACTGAAGCTTTCTTT.

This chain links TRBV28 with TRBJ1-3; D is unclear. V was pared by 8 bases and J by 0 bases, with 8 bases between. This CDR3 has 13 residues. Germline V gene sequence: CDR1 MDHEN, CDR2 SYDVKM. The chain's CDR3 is CASGLASGNTIYF. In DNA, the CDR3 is TGTGCCAGCGGACTGGCCTCTGGAAACACCATATATTTT.

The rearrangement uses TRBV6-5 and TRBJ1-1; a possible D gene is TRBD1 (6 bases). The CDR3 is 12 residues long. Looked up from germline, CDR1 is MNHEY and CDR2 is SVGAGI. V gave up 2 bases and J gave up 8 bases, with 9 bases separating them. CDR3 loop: CASSYTGKEAFF. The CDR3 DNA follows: TGTGCCAGCAGTTACACAGGGAAGGAAGCTTTCTTT.